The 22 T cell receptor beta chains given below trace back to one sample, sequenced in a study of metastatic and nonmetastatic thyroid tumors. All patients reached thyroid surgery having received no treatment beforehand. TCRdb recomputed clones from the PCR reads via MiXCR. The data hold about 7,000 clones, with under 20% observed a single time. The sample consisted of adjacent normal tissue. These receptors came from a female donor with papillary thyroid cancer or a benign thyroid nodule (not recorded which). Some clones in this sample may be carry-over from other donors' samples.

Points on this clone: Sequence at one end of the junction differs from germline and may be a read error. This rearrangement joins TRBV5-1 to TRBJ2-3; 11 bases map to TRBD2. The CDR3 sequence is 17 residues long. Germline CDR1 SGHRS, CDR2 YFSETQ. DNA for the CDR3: TGCGCCACCAGCTTGGCGGGGACTAGCGGTATCACAGATACGCAGTATTTT. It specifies CATSLAGTSGITDTQYF.

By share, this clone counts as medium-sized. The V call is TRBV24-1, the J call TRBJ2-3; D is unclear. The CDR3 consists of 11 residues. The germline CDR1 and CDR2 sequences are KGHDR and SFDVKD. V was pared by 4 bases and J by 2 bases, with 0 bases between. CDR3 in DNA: TGTGCCACCAGTGACACAGATACGCAGTATTTT. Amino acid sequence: CATSDTDTQYF.

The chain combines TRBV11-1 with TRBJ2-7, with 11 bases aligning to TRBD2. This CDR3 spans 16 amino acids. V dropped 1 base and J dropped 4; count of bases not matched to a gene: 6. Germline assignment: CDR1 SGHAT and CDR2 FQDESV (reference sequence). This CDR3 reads CASSLEGIAGGYEQYF. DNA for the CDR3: TGTGCCAGCAGCTTAGAAGGGATAGCGGGGGGGTACGAGCAGTACTTC. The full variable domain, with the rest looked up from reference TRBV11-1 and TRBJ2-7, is EAEVAQSPRYKITEKSQAVAFWCDPISGHATLYWYRQILGQGPELLVQFQDESVVDDSQLPKDRFSAERLKGVDSTLKIQPAELGDSAMYLCASSLEGIAGGYEQYFGPGTRLTVT.

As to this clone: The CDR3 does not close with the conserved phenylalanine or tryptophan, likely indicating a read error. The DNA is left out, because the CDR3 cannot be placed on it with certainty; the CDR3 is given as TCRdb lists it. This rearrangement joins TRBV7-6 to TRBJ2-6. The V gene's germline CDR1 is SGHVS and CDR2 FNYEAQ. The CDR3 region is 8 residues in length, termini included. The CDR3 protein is CASSLGVA.

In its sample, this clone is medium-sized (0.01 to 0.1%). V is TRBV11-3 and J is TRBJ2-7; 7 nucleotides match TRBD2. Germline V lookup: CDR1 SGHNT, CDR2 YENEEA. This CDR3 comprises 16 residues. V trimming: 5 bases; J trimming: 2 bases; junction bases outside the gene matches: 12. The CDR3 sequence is CASSPRGQRDAYEQYF. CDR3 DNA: TGTGCCAGCAGCCCCCGCGGGCAGCGGGACGCCTACGAGCAGTACTTC. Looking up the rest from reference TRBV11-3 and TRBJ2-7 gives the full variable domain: EAGVVQSPRYKIIEKKQPVAFWCNPISGHNTLYWYLQNLGQGPELLIRYENEEAVDDSQLPKDRFSAERLKGVDSTLKIQPAELGDSAVYLCASSPRGQRDAYEQYFGPGTRLTVT.

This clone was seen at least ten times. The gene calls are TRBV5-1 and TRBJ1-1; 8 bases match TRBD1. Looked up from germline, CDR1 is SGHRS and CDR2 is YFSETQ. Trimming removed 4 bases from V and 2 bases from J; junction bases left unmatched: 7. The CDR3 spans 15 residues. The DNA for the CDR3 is TGCGCCAGCAGCCGCTCCGGACAGGGTAACACTGAAGCTTTCTTT. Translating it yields CASSRSGQGNTEAFF.

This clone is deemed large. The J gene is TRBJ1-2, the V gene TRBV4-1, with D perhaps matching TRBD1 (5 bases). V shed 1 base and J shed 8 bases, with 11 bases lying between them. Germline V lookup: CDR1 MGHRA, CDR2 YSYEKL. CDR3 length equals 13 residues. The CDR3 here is CASSQADSRGYTF. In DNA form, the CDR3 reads TGCGCCAGCAGCCAAGCCGACAGCCGCGGCTACACCTTC.

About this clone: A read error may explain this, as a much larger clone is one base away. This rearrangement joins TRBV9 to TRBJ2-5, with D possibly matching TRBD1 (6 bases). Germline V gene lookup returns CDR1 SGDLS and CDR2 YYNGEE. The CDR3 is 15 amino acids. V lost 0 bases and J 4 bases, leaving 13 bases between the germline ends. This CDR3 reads CASSVEGQKRETQYF. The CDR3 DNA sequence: TGTGCCAGCAGCGTAGAAGGACAGAAGAGAGAGACCCAGTACTTC.

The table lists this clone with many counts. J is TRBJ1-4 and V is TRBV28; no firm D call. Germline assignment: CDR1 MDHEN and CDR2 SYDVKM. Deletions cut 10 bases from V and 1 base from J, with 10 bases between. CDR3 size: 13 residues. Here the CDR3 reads CATGWLTNEKLFF. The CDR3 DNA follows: TGTGCCACCGGGTGGCTAACTAATGAAAAACTGTTTTTT.

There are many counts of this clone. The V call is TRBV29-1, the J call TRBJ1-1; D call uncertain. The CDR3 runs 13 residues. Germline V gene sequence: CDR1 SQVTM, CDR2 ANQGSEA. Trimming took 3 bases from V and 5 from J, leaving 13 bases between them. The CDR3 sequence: CSVDPGIRTEAFF. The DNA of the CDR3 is TGCAGCGTTGACCCCGGGATAAGAACTGAAGCTTTCTTT.

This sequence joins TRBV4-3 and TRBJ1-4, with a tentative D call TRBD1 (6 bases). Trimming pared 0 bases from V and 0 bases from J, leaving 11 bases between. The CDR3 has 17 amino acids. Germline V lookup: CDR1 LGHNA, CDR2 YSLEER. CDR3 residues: CASSQDRTGPTNEKLFF. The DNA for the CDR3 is TGCGCCAGCAGCCAAGACCGAACAGGGCCAACTAATGAAAAACTGTTTTTT.

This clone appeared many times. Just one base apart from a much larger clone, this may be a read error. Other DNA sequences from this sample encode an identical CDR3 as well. CDR3 loop: CASSLGDSINSNQPQHF. DNA for the CDR3: TGCGCCAGCAGCTTGGGGGACAGTATCAATAGCAATCAGCCCCAGCATTTT. The V call is TRBV5-6, the J call TRBJ1-5; 7 positions agree with TRBD1. Germline V gives CDR1 SGHDT, CDR2 YYEEEE. The CDR3 length is 17 residues.

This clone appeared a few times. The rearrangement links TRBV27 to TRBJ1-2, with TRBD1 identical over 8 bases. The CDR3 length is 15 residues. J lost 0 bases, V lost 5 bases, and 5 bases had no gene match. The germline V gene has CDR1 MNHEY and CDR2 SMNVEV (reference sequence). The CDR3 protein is CASSDGQGANYGYTF. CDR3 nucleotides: TGTGCCAGCAGTGACGGACAGGGTGCTAACTATGGCTACACCTTC.

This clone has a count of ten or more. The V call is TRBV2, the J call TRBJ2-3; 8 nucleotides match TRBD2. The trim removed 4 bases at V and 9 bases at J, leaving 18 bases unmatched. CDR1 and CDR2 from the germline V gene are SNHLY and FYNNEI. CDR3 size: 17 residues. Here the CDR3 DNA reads TGTGCCAGCAGTGCCCCCCAGGTGGGCCCGGGGGGGGGGACGCAGTATTTT. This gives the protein CASSAPQVGPGGGTQYF.

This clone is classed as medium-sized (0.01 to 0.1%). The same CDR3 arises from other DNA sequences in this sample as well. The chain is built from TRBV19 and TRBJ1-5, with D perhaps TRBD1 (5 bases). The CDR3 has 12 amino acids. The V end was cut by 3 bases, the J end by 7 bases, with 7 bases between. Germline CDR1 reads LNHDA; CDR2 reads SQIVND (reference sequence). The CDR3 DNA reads TGTGCCAGTAGTATTGCAGGGCAGCCCCAGCATTTT. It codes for CASSIAGQPQHF.

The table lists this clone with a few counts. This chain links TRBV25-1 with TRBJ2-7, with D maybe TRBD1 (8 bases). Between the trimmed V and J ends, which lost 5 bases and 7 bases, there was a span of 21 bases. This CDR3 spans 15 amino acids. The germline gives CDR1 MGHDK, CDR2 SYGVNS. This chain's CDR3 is CASSTMGGRDREQYF. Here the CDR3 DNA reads TGTGCCAGCAGTACGATGGGTGGGAGGGACAGGGAGCAGTACTTC.

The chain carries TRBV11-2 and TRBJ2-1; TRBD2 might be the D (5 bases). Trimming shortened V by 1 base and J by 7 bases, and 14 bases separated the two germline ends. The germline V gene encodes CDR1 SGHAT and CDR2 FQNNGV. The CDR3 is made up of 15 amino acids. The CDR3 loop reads CASSLGSGVWNEQFF. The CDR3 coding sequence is TGTGCCAGCAGCTTAGGGTCCGGGGTCTGGAATGAGCAGTTCTTC. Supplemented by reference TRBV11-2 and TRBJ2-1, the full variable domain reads EAGVAQSPRYKIIEKRQSVAFWCNPISGHATLYWYQQILGQGPKLLIQFQNNGVVDDSQLPKDRFSAERLKGVDSTLKIQPAKLEDSAVYLCASSLGSGVWNEQFFGPGTRLTVL.

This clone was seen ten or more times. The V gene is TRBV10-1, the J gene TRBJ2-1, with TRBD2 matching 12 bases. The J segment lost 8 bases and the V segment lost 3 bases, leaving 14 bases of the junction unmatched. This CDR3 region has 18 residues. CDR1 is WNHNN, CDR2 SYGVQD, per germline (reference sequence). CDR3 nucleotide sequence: TGCGCCAGCAGTGACCCAACCGGCGGACTAGCGGGAATTGATGAGCAGTTCTTC. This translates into CASSDPTGGLAGIDEQFF.

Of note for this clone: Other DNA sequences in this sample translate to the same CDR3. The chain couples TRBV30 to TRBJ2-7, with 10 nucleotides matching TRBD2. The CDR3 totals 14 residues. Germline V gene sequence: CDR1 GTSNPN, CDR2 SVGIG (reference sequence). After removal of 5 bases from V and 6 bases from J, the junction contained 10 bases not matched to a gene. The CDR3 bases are TGTGCCTGGGCCCCAGGAGCGGGAGGGTTCGAGCAGTACTTC. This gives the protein CAWAPGAGGFEQYF.

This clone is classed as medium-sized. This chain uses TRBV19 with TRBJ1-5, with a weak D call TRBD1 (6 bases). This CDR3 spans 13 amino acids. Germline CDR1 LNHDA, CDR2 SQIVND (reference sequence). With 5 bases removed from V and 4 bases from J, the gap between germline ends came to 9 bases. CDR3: CASSVQGNQPQHF. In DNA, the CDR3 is TGTGCCAGTAGTGTCCAGGGGAATCAGCCCCAGCATTTT.

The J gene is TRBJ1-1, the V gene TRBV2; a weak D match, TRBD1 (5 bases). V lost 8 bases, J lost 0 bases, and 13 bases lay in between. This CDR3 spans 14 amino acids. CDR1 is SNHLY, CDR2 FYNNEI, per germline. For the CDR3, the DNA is TGTGCCAGCCAAGGGGCAGGGCTGAACACTGAAGCTTTCTTT. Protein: CASQGAGLNTEAFF.

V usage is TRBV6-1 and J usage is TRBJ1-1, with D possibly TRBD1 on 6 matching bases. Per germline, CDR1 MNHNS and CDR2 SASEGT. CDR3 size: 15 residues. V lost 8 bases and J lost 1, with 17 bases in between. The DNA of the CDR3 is TGTGCCAGCTCACCATATCAGGGGTCGAACACTGAAGCTTTCTTT. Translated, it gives CASSPYQGSNTEAFF.